This T cell receptor (beta chain) was captured in a study of graft-versus-host responses after intestinal transplantation. Study-level background: Every recipient had anti-thymocyte globulin induction and about three years of tacrolimus plus steroids. General study results and limits: GvH clones appeared in recipient marrow, some first in ileum or blood.

CDR3 length: 13 amino acids. Trimming stripped 0 bases from V and 4 bases from J, with 7 bases between. Germline V CDR1 and CDR2: MNHEY, SMNVEV (reference sequence). A word on this clone: Its antigen remains unidentified. The same CDR3 can be traced to other DNA sequences in this sample.

Method: immunoSEQ multiplex PCR; TCRdb's copy keeps in-frame clones and lacks some. Among 90,000 to 130,000 clones listed, around 93% were seen once. The chain is built from TRBV27 and TRBJ2-7, with no clear D. This specimen was unstimulated CD8+ T cells sorted from spleen or lymph node cells, taken before intestinal transplant. This clonotype was obtained from a human donor who received an intestinal transplant. The CDR3 DNA is TGTGCCAGCAGTTTATCGGCGGTATACGAGCAGTACTTC. Amino acid sequence: CASSLSAVYEQYF.